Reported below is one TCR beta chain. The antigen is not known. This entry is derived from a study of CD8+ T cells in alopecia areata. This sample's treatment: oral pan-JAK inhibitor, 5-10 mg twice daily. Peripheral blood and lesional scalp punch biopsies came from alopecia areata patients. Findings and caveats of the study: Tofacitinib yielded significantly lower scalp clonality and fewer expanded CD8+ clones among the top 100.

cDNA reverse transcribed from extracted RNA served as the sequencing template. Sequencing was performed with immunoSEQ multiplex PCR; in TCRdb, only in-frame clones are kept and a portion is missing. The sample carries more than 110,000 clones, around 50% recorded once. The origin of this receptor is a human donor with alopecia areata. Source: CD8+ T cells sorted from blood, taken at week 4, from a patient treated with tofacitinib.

The CDR3 loop is CASREGPWSTDTQYF. CDR3 bases: TGTGCCAGCCGGGAGGGGCCGTGGAGCACAGATACGCAGTATTTT. The chain has TRBV6-1 and TRBJ2-3; TRBD2 matches at 8 bases. CDR1 is MNHNS, CDR2 SASEGT, per germline. The CDR3 contains 15 residues. The V gene end was trimmed by 8 bases and the J gene end by 0 bases; junction bases not matched to a gene: 7.